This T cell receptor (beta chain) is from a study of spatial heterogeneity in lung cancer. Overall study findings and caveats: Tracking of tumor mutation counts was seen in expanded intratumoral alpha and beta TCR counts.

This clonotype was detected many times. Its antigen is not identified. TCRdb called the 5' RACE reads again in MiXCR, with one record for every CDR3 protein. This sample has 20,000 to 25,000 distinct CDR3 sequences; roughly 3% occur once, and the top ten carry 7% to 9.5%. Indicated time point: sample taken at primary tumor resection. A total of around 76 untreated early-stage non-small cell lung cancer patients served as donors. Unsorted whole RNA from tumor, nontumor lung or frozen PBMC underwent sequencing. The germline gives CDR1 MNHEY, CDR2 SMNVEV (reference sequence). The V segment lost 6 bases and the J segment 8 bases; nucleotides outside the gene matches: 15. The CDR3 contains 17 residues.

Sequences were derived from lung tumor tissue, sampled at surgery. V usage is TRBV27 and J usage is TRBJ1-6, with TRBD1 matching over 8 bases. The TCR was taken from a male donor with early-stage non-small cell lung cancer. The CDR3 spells CASSIGTGIGAYSPLHF. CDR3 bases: TGTGCCAGCAGCATTGGGACAGGCATCGGGGCGTATTCACCCCTCCACTTT.